The 27 T cell receptor beta chains reported below all come from one sample, sequenced in a study of glioma-infiltrating T cells. The iRepertoire nested amplicon-rescue multiplex PCR amplified TCR alpha and beta CDR3s from RNA. TCRdb fed the multiplex PCR reads into MiXCR, producing one record per CDR3 protein. The sample yields 400,000 or so distinct CDR3 sequences, 41% seen once. Sequenced input: glioma tissue, nonneoplastic brain tissue, or PBMCs (not recorded which). The receptors come from a human donor with low-grade glioma or glioblastoma, undergoing nonglioma brain surgery, or in good health (not recorded which).

The chain is built from TRBV16 and TRBJ2-7; 7 nucleotides match TRBD2. The CDR3 runs to 14 residues. CDR1 is KGHSY and CDR2 is FQNENV in the germline V gene. J lost 4 bases, V lost 4 bases, and 7 bases had no gene match. The CDR3 spells CASSRAQGGYEQYF. DNA of the CDR3: TGTGCCAGCAGCCGGGCCCAGGGAGGGTACGAGCAGTACTTC. The complete variable domain, with remaining parts taken from reference TRBV16 and TRBJ2-7, reads GEEVAQTPKHLVRGEGQKAKLYCAPIKGHSYVFWYQQVLKNEFKFLISFQNENVFDETGMPKERFSAKCLPNSPCSLEIQATKLEDSAVYFCASSRAQGGYEQYFGPGTRLTVT.

The chain couples TRBV7-9 to TRBJ2-5; D remains unclear. The CDR3 runs 15 residues. Germline values: CDR1 SEHNR, CDR2 FQNEAQ (reference sequence). Trimming removed 0 bases at V and 2 bases at J, with 10 bases between. CDR3 region: CASSLARLQQETQYF. Written as DNA, the CDR3 is TGTGCCAGCAGCTTAGCGCGACTGCAGCAAGAGACCCAGTACTTC.

This clonotype was seen only once. One junction end does not reproduce the germline sequence, and a read error may be involved. The gene calls are TRBV4-3 and TRBJ2-1, with a possible D match to TRBD2 (5 bases). There are 21 residues in the CDR3. Germline-derived CDR1 and CDR2 are LGHNA and YSLEER. CDR3: CASSLERSIGLRVTSYNEEFF. The CDR3 bases are TGCGCCAGCAGCCTCGAAAGGTCTATAGGCTTGCGGGTAACCTCCTACAATGAGGAGTTCTTC.

This clonotype was seen only a few times. The chain recombines TRBV28 with TRBJ1-2; D is possibly TRBD1 (5 bases). The V end lost 6 bases, the J end lost 8 bases, and 25 bases lay between the germline ends. The germline CDR1 and CDR2 sequences are MDHEN and SYDVKM. The CDR3 is 16 residues long. CDR3 region: CASSLFLRGPTEGYTF. For the CDR3, the DNA is TGTGCCAGCAGCCTCTTCCTAAGGGGACCCACGGAAGGCTACACCTTC.

This clonotype was counted a single time. Germline is not matched at one junction end, which may reflect a read error. CDR3 sequence reads: CASSQRVNEQSF. CDR3 nucleotides: TGTGCCAGCAGCCAGCGAGTGAATGAGCAGTCCTTC. The chain joins TRBV3-1 to TRBJ2-1, with D hard to call. In germline, CDR1 is LGHDT, CDR2 YNNKEL (reference sequence). The CDR3 loop spans 12 amino acids.

J is TRBJ1-2 and V is TRBV18; D gene unclear. Trimming cost V 1 base and J 1 base, with 4 bases left between them. This CDR3 has 13 amino acids. Germline CDR1 and CDR2: KGHSH and LQKENI. CDR3: CASSPQVNYGYTF. The CDR3 DNA is TGTGCCAGCTCACCACAGGTTAACTATGGCTACACCTTC.

The gene calls are TRBV5-4 and TRBJ2-3; TRBD2 might be the D (6 bases). The CDR3 totals 17 residues. CDR1 and CDR2 from the germline V gene are SGHNT and YYREEE (reference sequence). Trimming pared 0 bases from V and 4 bases from J, leaving 18 bases between. For the CDR3, the DNA is TGTGCCAGCAGCTTGGCCCAACTACCGGGAGTCGCAGATACGCAGTATTTT. As protein: CASSLAQLPGVADTQYF.

The rearrangement uses TRBV20-1 and TRBJ2-3; 11 bases are shared with TRBD2. Germline V gene sequence: CDR1 DFQATT, CDR2 SNEGSKA (reference sequence). The V segment lost 4 bases and the J segment 2 bases; nucleotides outside the gene matches: 5. The CDR3 consists of 15 residues. The CDR3 spells CSAISGRVPTDTQYF. Here the CDR3 DNA reads TGCAGTGCTATTAGCGGGAGGGTGCCCACAGATACGCAGTATTTT.

The genes are TRBV27 and TRBJ2-7; possibly TRBD1 for D (6 bases). The CDR3 is made up of 15 amino acids. V lost 5 bases to trimming and J lost 7 bases, with 21 bases between them. The germline CDR1 and CDR2 sequences are MNHEY and SMNVEV (reference sequence). The CDR3 region is CASSRPGTPSGEQYF. The CDR3 DNA reads as TGTGCCAGCAGTCGCCCTGGGACACCCTCTGGGGAGCAGTACTTC.

The chain links TRBV20-1 to TRBJ2-1; weak D call: TRBD2 (5 bases). The germline V gene encodes CDR1 DFQATT and CDR2 SNEGSKA (reference sequence). Between the trimmed V and J ends, which lost 3 bases and 2 bases, there was a span of 14 bases. The CDR3 spans 15 residues. Here the CDR3 DNA reads TGCAGTGCTAGCCGCGGAGGACGTCCCTACAATGAGCAGTTCTTC. It codes for CSASRGGRPYNEQFF.

This clonotype was detected ten times or more. V and J are TRBV6-2 or TRBV6-3 and TRBJ2-7; D is perhaps TRBD2 (6 bases). The CDR3 totals 16 residues. The V gene lost 0 bases and the J gene lost 8 bases, with 20 bases spanning the gap. CDR1 is MNHEY and CDR2 is SVGEGT in the germline V gene. In nucleotides, the CDR3 is TGTGCCAGCAGTTACTCCACGGCCAATCTAGCGCCACAGCAGTACTTC. Translation: CASSYSTANLAPQQYF.

V gene TRBV20-1 combines with J gene TRBJ2-7, with a possible D match to TRBD2 (6 bases). This CDR3 contains 14 residues. The V end lost 4 bases, the J end lost 6 bases, and 19 bases lay between the germline ends. Germline loops: CDR1 DFQATT, CDR2 SNEGSKA (reference sequence). This CDR3 is CSAKRLEAWIEQYF. The CDR3 DNA is TGCAGTGCTAAAAGACTAGAAGCTTGGATCGAGCAGTACTTC.

On this clonotype: This could be a read error, since a much larger clone is one nucleotide away. This sequence joins TRBV27 and TRBJ1-5; tentative D call: TRBD1 (6 bases). CDR3 size: 15 residues. CDR1 and CDR2 (germline): MNHEY, SMNVEV (reference sequence). The CDR3 DNA reads as TGTGCCGGCAGTTTCAGGGCAGGGGCATACCAGCCCCAGCATTTT. Translated: CAGSFRAGAYQPQHF.

In its sample, this clonotype was seen many times. V usage is TRBV28 and J usage is TRBJ2-1, with D maybe TRBD1 (6 bases). Per the germline V gene, CDR1 is MDHEN and CDR2 is SYDVKM. Trimming left V 2 bases short and J 0 bases short, with 11 bases between. The CDR3 totals 16 residues. CDR3 coding DNA: TGTGCCAGCAGTTTACTACAGGGTGGCTCCTACAATGAGCAGTTCTTC. This codes for CASSLLQGGSYNEQFF.

In this sample, this clonotype turned up a few times. V and J are TRBV28 and TRBJ2-5; D is unclear. V was pared by 7 bases and J by 6 bases, with 12 bases between. Germline CDR1 is MDHEN and CDR2 is SYDVKM. The CDR3 is 12 amino acids. As DNA, the CDR3 is TGTGCCAGCACGGGCGATGAAAAGACCCAGTACTTC. It encodes CASTGDEKTQYF. Complete variable domain (other parts from reference TRBV28 and TRBJ2-5): DVKVTQSSRYLVKRTGEKVFLECVQDMDHENMFWYRQDPGLGLRLIYFSYDVKMKEKGDIPEGYSVSREKKERFSLILESASTNQTSMYLCASTGDEKTQYFGPGTRLLVL.

The V call is TRBV11-1, the J call TRBJ2-3, with D possibly being TRBD1 (5 bases). Trimming pared 1 base from V and 0 bases from J, leaving 11 bases between. The CDR3 consists of 16 residues. In germline, CDR1 is SGHAT, CDR2 FQDESV (reference sequence). CDR3 in DNA: TGTGCCAGCAGCTTAGAAGACAGTGCTAGCACAGATACGCAGTATTTT. Translation gives CASSLEDSASTDTQYF.

In this sample, this clonotype turned up many times. This chain uses TRBV6-5 with TRBJ1-1, with D possibly TRBD1 on 5 matching bases. Germline V CDR1 and CDR2: MNHEY, SVGAGI. V lost 2 bases and J 6 bases, leaving 10 bases between the germline ends. CDR3 size: 13 residues. The chain's CDR3 is CASSYGASPEAFF. The CDR3 DNA reads TGTGCCAGCAGTTACGGGGCCTCCCCTGAAGCTTTCTTT.

CDR3 residues: CASSLGQGGVNEQFF. The CDR3 bases are TGTGCCAGCTCACTCGGACAGGGAGGCGTCAATGAGCAGTTCTTC. The V and J genes are TRBV18 and TRBJ2-1, with 8 nucleotides matching TRBD1. With 4 bases clipped from V and 6 bases from J, the junction kept 8 bases outside the gene matches. From germline, CDR1 is KGHSH and CDR2 LQKENI. This CDR3 is built from 15 residues.

The V gene is TRBV5-6, the J gene TRBJ2-1; D remains ambiguous. The DNA matches TRBJ2-5 better at its end, which makes the J call doubtful. The germline CDR1 and CDR2 sequences are SGHDT and YYEEEE. CDR3 length: 16 amino acids. The CDR3 nucleotides are TGTGCCAGCAGCTTGGTCAGTTCCAGCGCCCAAGAGACCCAGTACTTC. It yields the protein CASSLVSSSAQETQYF.

Comment on this clonotype: This may arise from a read error, as a much more abundant clone is one base away. The chain has TRBV7-2 and TRBJ2-5; TRBD2 matches 9 bases. After removal of 6 bases from V and 1 base from J, the junction contained 6 bases not matched to a gene. Germline CDR1 and CDR2: SGHTA and FQGNSA. This CDR3 is built from 15 residues. As DNA, the CDR3 is TGTGCCAGCAGGTTGACTAGCGGAATCCAAGAGACCCAGTACTTC. It is translated as CASRLTSGIQETQYF.

This clonotype was observed many times. V is TRBV20-1 and J is TRBJ2-5; perhaps D is TRBD1 or TRBD2 (6 bases each). Germline-derived CDR1 and CDR2 are DFQATT and SNEGSKA (reference sequence). This CDR3 is 14 amino acids long. V dropped 5 bases and J dropped 2 bases, with 15 bases sitting between them. DNA of the CDR3: TGCAGTGCTGCCACGGGGGCGGGGCAAGAGACCCAGTACTTC. As protein: CSAATGAGQETQYF.

V and J are TRBV27 and TRBJ2-1; TRBD2 matches at 13 bases. Looked up from germline, CDR1 is MNHEY and CDR2 is SMNVEV (reference sequence). V trimming: 7 bases; J trimming: 2 bases; junction bases outside the gene matches: 11. The CDR3 is 18 amino acids. Here the CDR3 reads CASTGGLAGAGPYNEQFF. The CDR3 nucleotides read TGTGCCAGCACAGGTGGACTAGCGGGAGCGGGCCCCTACAATGAGCAGTTCTTC.

This clonotype occurred a few times. The chain is built from TRBV7-2 and TRBJ1-2; TRBD1 matches at 7 bases. The V segment lost 0 bases and the J segment 6 bases; nucleotides outside the gene matches: 10. Germline-derived CDR1 and CDR2 are SGHTA and FQGNSA. The CDR3 sequence is 16 residues long. The CDR3 region is CASSLATGTEVDGYTF. The CDR3 DNA sequence: TGTGCCAGCAGCTTAGCCACCGGGACAGAGGTCGATGGCTACACCTTC.

The rearrangement joins TRBV6-2 or TRBV6-3 to TRBJ2-1; the D gene is possibly TRBD2 (5 bases). Germline CDR1 and CDR2: MNHEY and SVGEGT. Deletions cut 5 bases from V and 2 bases from J, with 10 bases between. CDR3 length: 14 residues. CDR3 nucleotide sequence: TGTGCCAGCAGTGTCGAGGGAGCCTACAATGAGCAGTTCTTC. The encoded protein is CASSVEGAYNEQFF.

The J gene is TRBJ2-3, the V gene TRBV12-3 or TRBV12-4, with D tentatively TRBD1 (5 bases). CDR3 length: 13 residues. The CDR3, as DNA: TGTGCACTGGGGCAGGCAAACACAGATACGCAGTATTTT. This codes for CALGQANTDTQYF.

This clonotype appeared a single time. A clone one base away is much larger, so this may be a read error. The V call is TRBV28, the J call TRBJ1-5; 8 nucleotides line up with TRBD1. This CDR3 is 15 amino acids long. CDR1 and CDR2 (germline): MDHEN, SYDVKM. The CDR3 here is CASSPQDRANQPHHF. In DNA form, the CDR3 reads TGTGCCAGCAGTCCGCAGGACAGGGCCAATCAGCCCCATCATTTT.

This clonotype appeared a few times. The chain is built from TRBV20-1 and TRBJ1-2; 7 nucleotides align to TRBD1. CDR1 is DFQATT and CDR2 is SNEGSKA in the germline V gene (reference sequence). The CDR3 is made up of 12 amino acids. The J segment lost 4 bases and the V segment lost 5 bases, leaving 4 bases of the junction unmatched. CDR3 sequence: CSAGRDSYGYTF. CDR3 in DNA: TGCAGTGCTGGCCGGGACAGCTATGGCTACACCTTC.